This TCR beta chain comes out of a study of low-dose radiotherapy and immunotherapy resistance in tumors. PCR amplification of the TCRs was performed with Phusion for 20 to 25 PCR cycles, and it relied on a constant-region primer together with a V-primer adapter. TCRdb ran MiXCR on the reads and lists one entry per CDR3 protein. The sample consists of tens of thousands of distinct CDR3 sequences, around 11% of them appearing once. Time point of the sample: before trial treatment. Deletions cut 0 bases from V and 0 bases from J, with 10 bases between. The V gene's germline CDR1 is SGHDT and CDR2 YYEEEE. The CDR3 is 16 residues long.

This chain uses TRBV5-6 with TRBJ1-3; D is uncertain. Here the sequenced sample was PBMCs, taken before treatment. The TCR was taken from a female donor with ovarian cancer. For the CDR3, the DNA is TGTGCCAGCAGCTTGGATTGGGAGATCTCTGGAAACACCATATATTTT. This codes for CASSLDWEISGNTIYF.